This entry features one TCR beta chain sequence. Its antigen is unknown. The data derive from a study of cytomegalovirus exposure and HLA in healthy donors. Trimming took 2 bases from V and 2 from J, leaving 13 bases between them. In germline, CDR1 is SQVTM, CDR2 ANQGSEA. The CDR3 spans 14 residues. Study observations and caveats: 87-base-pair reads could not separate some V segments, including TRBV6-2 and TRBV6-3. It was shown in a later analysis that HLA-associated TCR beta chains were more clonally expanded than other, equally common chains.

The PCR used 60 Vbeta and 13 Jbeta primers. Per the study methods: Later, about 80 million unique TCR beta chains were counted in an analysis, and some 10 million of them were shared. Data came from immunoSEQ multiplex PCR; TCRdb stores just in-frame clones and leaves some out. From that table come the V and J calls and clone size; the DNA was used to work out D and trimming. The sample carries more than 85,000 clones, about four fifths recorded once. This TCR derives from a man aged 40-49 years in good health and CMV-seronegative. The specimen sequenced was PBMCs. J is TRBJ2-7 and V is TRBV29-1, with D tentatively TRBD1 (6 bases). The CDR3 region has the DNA TGCAGCGTTGAAACGGACAGCTACCCCTACGAGCAGTACTTC. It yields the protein CSVETDSYPYEQYF.